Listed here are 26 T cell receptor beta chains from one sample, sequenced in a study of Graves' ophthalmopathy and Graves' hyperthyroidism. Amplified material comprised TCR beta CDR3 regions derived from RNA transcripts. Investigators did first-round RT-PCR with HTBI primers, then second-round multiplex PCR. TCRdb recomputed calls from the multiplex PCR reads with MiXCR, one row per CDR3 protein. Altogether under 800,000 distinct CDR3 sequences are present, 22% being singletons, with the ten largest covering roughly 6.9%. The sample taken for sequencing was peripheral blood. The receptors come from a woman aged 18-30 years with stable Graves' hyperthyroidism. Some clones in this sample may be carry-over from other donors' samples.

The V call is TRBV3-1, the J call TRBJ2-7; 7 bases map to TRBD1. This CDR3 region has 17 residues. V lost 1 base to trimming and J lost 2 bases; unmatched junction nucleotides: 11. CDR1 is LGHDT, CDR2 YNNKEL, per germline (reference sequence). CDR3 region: CASSQVRNFDRAYEQYF. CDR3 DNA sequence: TGTGCCAGCAGCCAAGTGAGGAACTTCGACAGGGCCTACGAGCAGTACTTC.

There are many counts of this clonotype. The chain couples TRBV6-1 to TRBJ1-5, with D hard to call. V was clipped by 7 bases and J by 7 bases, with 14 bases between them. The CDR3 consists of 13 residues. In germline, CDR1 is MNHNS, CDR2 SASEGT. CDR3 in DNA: TGTGCCAGCAATGGGGAGGTATACCAGCCCCAGCATTTT. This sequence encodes CASNGEVYQPQHF.

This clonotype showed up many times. In DNA form, the CDR3 reads TGTGCCAGCAGTTCACAGGGTCTCACTGAAGCTTTCTTT. It yields the protein CASSSQGLTEAFF. The gene calls are TRBV6-5 and TRBJ1-1, with TRBD1 as a possible D gene (6 bases). The CDR3 runs 13 residues. From germline, CDR1 is MNHEY and CDR2 SVGAGI. V gave up 4 bases and J gave up 4 bases, with 10 bases separating them.

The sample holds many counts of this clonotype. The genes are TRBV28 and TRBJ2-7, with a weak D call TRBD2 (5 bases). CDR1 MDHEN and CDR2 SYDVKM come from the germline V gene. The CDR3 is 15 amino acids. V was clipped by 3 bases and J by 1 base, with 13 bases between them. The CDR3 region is CASSLEVARSYEQYF. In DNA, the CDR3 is TGTGCCAGCAGTTTGGAGGTAGCGAGGTCCTACGAGCAGTACTTC.

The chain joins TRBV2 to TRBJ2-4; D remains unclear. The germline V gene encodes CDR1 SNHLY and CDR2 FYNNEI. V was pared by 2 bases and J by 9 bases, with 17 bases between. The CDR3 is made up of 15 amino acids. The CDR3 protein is CASSEQATPGTIQYF. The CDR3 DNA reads TGTGCCAGCAGTGAACAGGCCACCCCCGGAACCATTCAGTACTTC.

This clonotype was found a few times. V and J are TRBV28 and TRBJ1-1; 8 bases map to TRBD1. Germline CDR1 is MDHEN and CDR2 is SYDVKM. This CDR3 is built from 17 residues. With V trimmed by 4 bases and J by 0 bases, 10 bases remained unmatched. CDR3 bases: TGTGCCAGCAGTTCGACAGGGGAGGGGGAAGTGAACACTGAAGCTTTCTTT. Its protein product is CASSSTGEGEVNTEAFF.

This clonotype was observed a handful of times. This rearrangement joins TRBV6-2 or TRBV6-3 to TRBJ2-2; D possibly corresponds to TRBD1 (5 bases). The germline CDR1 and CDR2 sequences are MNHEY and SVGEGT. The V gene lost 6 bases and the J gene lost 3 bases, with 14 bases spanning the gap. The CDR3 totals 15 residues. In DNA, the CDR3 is TGTGCCAGCAGGCCCGACAGCCCTTACACCGGGGAGCTGTTTTTT. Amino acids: CASRPDSPYTGELFF.

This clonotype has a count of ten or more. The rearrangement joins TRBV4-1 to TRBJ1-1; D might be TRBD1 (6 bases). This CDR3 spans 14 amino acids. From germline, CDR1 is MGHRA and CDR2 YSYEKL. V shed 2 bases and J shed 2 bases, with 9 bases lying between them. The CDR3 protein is CASSQTGRNTEAFF. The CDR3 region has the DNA TGCGCCAGCAGCCAAACAGGGCGTAACACTGAAGCTTTCTTT.

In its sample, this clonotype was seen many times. The CDR3 DNA follows: TGTGCCAGCAGTGAATGGGAAGGCACTGAAGCTTTCTTT. Translating gives CASSEWEGTEAFF. This chain joins TRBV6-4 and TRBJ1-1; the D is unclear. Trimming left V 3 bases short and J 4 bases short, with 9 bases between. The CDR3 runs 13 residues. Germline loops: CDR1 MRHNA, CDR2 SNTAGT.

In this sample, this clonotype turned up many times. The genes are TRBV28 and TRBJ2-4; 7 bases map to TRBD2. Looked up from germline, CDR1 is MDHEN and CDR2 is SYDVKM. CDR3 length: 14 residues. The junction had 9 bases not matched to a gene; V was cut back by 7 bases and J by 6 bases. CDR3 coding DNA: TGTGCCAGCAAGGGGAGGGCCGGTAGAAACATTCAGTACTTC. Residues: CASKGRAGRNIQYF.

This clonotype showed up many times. This chain's CDR3 is CASKRDGPETQYF. The CDR3 region has the DNA TGTGCCAGCAAGCGGGACGGGCCGGAGACCCAGTACTTC. The chain employs TRBV2 and TRBJ2-5, with 7 bases matching TRBD2. This CDR3 comprises 13 residues. Per germline, CDR1 SNHLY and CDR2 FYNNEI. V trimming: 7 bases; J trimming: 5 bases; junction bases outside the gene matches: 7.

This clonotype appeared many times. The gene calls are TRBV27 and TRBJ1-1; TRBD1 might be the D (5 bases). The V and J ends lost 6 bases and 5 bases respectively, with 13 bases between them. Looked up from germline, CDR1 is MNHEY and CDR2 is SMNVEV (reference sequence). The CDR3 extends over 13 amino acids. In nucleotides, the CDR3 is TGTGCCAGCAGCGAATCAGGGTGGACTGAAGCTTTCTTT. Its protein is CASSESGWTEAFF.

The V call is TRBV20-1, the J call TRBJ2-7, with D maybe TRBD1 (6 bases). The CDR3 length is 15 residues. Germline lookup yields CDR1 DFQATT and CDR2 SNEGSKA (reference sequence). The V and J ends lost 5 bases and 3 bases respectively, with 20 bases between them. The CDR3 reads CSAPETGSYSYEQYF. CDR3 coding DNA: TGCAGTGCTCCAGAAACAGGGTCGTACAGCTACGAGCAGTACTTC.

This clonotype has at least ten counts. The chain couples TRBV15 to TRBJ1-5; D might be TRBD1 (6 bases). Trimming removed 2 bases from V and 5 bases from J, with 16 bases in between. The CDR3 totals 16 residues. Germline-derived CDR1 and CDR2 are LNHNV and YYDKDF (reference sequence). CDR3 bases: TGTGCCACCAGCAGACCTTCGGACAGACGATATCAGCCCCAGCATTTT. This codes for CATSRPSDRRYQPQHF. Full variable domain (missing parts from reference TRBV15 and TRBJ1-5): DAMVIQNPRYQVTQFGKPVTLSCSQTLNHNVMYWYQQKSSQAPKLLFHYYDKDFNNEADTPDNFQSRRPNTSFCFLDIRSPGLGDTAMYLCATSRPSDRRYQPQHFGDGTRLSIL.

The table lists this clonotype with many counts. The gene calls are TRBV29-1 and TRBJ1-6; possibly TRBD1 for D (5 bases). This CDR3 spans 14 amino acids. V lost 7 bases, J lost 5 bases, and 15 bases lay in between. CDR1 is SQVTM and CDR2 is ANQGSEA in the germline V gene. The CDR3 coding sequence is TGCAGCGGACAGACATCGGACCATAATTCACCCCTCCACTTT. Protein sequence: CSGQTSDHNSPLHF.

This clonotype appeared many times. The CDR3 protein is CASSPRDSSGANVLTF. Here the CDR3 DNA reads TGCGCCAGCAGCCCACGGGACAGCTCTGGGGCCAACGTCCTGACTTTC. The gene calls are TRBV5-1 and TRBJ2-6; TRBD1 matches 7 bases. This CDR3 comprises 16 residues. Germline CDR1 is SGHRS and CDR2 is YFSETQ. With 4 bases clipped from V and 0 bases from J, the junction kept 4 bases outside the gene matches. Full variable domain (missing parts from reference TRBV5-1 and TRBJ2-6): KAGVTQTPRYLIKTRGQQVTLSCSPISGHRSVSWYQQTPGQGLQFLFEYFSETQRNKGNFPGRFSGRQFSNSRSEMNVSTLELGDSALYLCASSPRDSSGANVLTFGAGSRLTVL.

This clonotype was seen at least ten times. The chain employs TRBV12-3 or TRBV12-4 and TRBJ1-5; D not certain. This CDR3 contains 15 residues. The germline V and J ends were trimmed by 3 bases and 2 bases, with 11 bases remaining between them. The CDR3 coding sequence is TGTGCCAGCAGTTTCGGAATGAAGGGCAATCAGCCCCAGCATTTT. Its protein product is CASSFGMKGNQPQHF.

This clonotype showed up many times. Here the CDR3 reads CSATTGGDGYTF. In DNA, the CDR3 is TGCAGCGCTACTACAGGGGGCGATGGCTACACCTTC. This sequence joins TRBV29-1 and TRBJ1-2; 9 bases fit TRBD1. The CDR3 is 12 amino acids. J gave up 6 bases and V 7 bases, and 6 bases lay outside the gene matches. The germline gives CDR1 SQVTM, CDR2 ANQGSEA.

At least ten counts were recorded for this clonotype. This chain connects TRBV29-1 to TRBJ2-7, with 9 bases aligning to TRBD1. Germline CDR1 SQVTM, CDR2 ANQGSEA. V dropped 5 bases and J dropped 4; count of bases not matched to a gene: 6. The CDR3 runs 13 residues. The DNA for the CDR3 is TGCAGCGTTCAACAGGGGGCAATATACGAGCAGTACTTC. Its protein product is CSVQQGAIYEQYF.

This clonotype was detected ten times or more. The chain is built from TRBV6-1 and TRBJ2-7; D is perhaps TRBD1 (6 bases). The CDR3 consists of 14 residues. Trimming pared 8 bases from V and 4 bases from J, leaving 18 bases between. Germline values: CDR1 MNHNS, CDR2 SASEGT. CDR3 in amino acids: CASSYQGPRYEQYF. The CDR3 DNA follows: TGTGCCAGCTCTTATCAGGGGCCGAGGTACGAGCAGTACTTC.

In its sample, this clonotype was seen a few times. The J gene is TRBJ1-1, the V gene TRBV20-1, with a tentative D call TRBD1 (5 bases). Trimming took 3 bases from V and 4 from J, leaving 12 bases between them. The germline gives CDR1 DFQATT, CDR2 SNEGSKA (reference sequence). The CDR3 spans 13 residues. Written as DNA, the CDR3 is TGCAGTGCTAGCGGGGCAGGCCCCACTGAAGCTTTCTTT. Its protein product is CSASGAGPTEAFF.

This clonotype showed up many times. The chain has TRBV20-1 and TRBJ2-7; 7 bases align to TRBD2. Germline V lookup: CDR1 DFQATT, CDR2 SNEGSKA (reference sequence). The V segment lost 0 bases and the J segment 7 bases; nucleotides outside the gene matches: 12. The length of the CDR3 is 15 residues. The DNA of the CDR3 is TGCAGTGCTAGAGATGTGAGGGAGGGCCTAGAAGAGCAGTACTTC. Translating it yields CSARDVREGLEEQYF.

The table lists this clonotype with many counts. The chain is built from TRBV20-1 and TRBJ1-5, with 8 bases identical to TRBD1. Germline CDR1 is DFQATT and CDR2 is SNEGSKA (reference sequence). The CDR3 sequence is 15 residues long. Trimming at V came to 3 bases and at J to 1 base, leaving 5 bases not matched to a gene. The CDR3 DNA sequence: TGCAGTGCTAGTCCAGGGGGCTCCAGCAATCAGCCCCAGCATTTT. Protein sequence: CSASPGGSSNQPQHF.

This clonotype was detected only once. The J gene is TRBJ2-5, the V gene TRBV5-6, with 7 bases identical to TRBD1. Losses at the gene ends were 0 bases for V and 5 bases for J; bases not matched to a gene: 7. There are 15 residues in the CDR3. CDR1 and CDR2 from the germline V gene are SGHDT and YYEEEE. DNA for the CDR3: TGTGCCAGCAGCTTGGACAGGGGCTTGTCGGAGACCCAGTACTTC. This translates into CASSLDRGLSETQYF.

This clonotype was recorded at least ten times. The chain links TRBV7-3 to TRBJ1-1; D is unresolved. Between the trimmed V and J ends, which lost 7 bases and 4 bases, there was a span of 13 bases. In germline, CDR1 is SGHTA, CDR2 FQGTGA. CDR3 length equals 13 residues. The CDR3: CASNPKVSTEAFF. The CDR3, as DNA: TGTGCCAGCAACCCCAAGGTTAGCACTGAAGCTTTCTTT.

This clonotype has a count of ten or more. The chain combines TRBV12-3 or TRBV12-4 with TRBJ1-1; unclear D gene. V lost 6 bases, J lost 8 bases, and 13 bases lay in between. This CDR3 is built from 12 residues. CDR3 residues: CASRPDRVEAFF. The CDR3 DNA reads TGTGCCAGCAGACCGGACCGAGTGGAAGCTTTCTTT.